These 14 T cell receptor beta chains were all obtained from the same sample, sequenced in a study of response to subunit inactivated influenza vaccine. TCRdb re-derived calls from the RT-PCR reads in MiXCR, one entry per CDR3 protein. The sample records 450,000 to 500,000 distinct CDR3 sequences, around 9.9% being singletons. This material consisted of PBMCs from blood, taken 40 to 50 days after vaccination. These receptors came from a man aged 45-60 years who received an inactivated influenza vaccine.

Only a few counts were recorded for this clonotype. This chain connects TRBV30 to TRBJ1-2; D perhaps matches TRBD1 (5 bases). The germline V gene encodes CDR1 GTSNPN and CDR2 SVGIG (reference sequence). V dropped 0 bases and J dropped 8 bases, with 19 bases sitting between them. This CDR3 spans 15 amino acids. This chain's CDR3 is CAWSVGGAVLWGYTF. In nucleotides, the CDR3 is TGTGCCTGGAGTGTAGGAGGGGCGGTTTTATGGGGCTACACCTTC.

This clonotype was counted between two and nine times. The gene calls are TRBV2 and TRBJ2-1, with D perhaps TRBD1 or TRBD2 (5 bases each). V was cut by 6 bases and J by 5 bases, with 11 bases left in between. This CDR3 spans 13 amino acids. Germline loops: CDR1 SNHLY, CDR2 FYNNEI. CDR3 nucleotides: TGTGCCAGCAGGGGGGAAGTCCACAATGAGCAGTTCTTC. This sequence encodes CASRGEVHNEQFF. The full variable domain, completed using reference TRBV2 and TRBJ2-1, is EPEVTQTPSHQVTQMGQEVILRCVPISNHLYFYWYRQILGQKVEFLVSFYNNEISEKSEIFDDQFSVERPDGSNFTLKIRSTKLEDSAMYFCASRGEVHNEQFFGPGTRLTVL.

This clonotype was observed at least ten times. The chain is built from TRBV6-4 and TRBJ1-1; D unresolved. The CDR3 runs 13 residues. Germline V CDR1 and CDR2: MRHNA, SNTAGT. V was clipped by 4 bases and J by 1 base, with 7 bases between them. CDR3 nucleotide sequence: TGTGCCAGCAGTGCCGGGAAGAACACTGAAGCTTTCTTT. Its translation: CASSAGKNTEAFF.

The V call is TRBV2, the J call TRBJ2-7, with 13 positions matching TRBD2. The length of the CDR3 is 14 residues. V lost 6 bases to trimming and J lost 5 bases; unmatched junction nucleotides: 4. Germline CDR1 reads SNHLY; CDR2 reads FYNNEI. CDR3 amino acids: CASRLAGGPDEQYF. As DNA, the CDR3 is TGTGCCAGCAGACTAGCGGGAGGGCCGGACGAGCAGTACTTC.

This clonotype showed up many times. The chain has TRBV5-6 and TRBJ1-5; D remains unclear. Germline CDR1 and CDR2: SGHDT and YYEEEE. The CDR3 is made up of 11 amino acids. V was pared by 7 bases and J by 3 bases, with 5 bases between. CDR3 sequence: CASPPNQPQHF. CDR3 coding DNA: TGTGCCAGCCCCCCCAATCAGCCCCAGCATTTT.

This clonotype was picked up many times. The chain couples TRBV11-1 to TRBJ1-1; D may be TRBD1 (6 bases). The CDR3 is 15 amino acids. The ends were cut back, 1 base at V and 1 base at J, with 10 bases in the middle. Germline V gene lookup returns CDR1 SGHAT and CDR2 FQDESV (reference sequence). The CDR3 sequence is CASSLGRTANTEAFF. The CDR3 DNA reads as TGTGCCAGCAGCTTAGGCAGGACAGCGAACACTGAAGCTTTCTTT.

This clonotype was picked up a small number of times. The chain links TRBV2 to TRBJ1-5; possibly TRBD1 for D (6 bases). The CDR3 spans 15 residues. CDR1 is SNHLY and CDR2 is FYNNEI in the germline V gene. Trimming cost V 5 bases and J 4 bases, with 15 bases left between them. CDR3 in amino acids: CASSSSGGRNQPQHF. The CDR3 bases are TGTGCCAGCAGTTCTTCCGGGGGGCGGAATCAGCCCCAGCATTTT.

The V gene is TRBV2, the J gene TRBJ2-7; no clear D. The germline CDR1 and CDR2 sequences are SNHLY and FYNNEI. Deletions cut 4 bases from V and 0 bases from J, with 10 bases between. This CDR3 is built from 14 residues. CDR3 residues: CASSGVRSSYEQYF. The CDR3, as DNA: TGTGCCAGCAGTGGGGTCCGTAGCTCCTACGAGCAGTACTTC.

This clonotype was detected many times. The V gene is TRBV12-3 or TRBV12-4, the J gene TRBJ2-6; D unresolved. Trimming cost V 6 bases and J 0 bases, with 3 bases left between them. The CDR3 consists of 13 residues. The CDR3 nucleotides are TGTGCCAGCAGCCTCTCTGGGGCCAACGTCCTGACTTTC. Protein: CASSLSGANVLTF.

This clonotype was observed a few times. J is TRBJ2-7 and V is TRBV15, with unresolved D. V shed 4 bases and J shed 1 base, with 8 bases lying between them. The length of the CDR3 is 13 residues. Looked up from germline, CDR1 is LNHNV and CDR2 is YYDKDF (reference sequence). For the CDR3, the DNA is TGTGCCACCAGCAAGGCACAGTCCTACGAGCAGTACTTC. Residues: CATSKAQSYEQYF.

The chain couples TRBV6-2 or TRBV6-3 to TRBJ2-5; no clear D gene. Per germline, CDR1 MNHEY and CDR2 SVGEGT. This CDR3 has 14 residues. V lost 1 base and J lost 4, with 10 bases in between. Here the CDR3 reads CASSYFRAAETQYF. In DNA, the CDR3 is TGTGCCAGCAGTTACTTCCGGGCGGCAGAGACCCAGTACTTC.

This clonotype was seen repeatedly, ten times or more. This chain connects TRBV20-1 to TRBJ2-5, with D possibly being TRBD1 or TRBD2 (5 bases each). The germline V gene encodes CDR1 DFQATT and CDR2 SNEGSKA (reference sequence). V lost 0 bases and J 3 bases, leaving 8 bases between the germline ends. This CDR3 is built from 13 residues. Here the CDR3 DNA reads TGCAGTGCTAGAGATTTGGGGGAAGAGACCCAGTACTTC. Residues: CSARDLGEETQYF.

The table lists this clonotype with many counts. The rearrangement uses TRBV4-3 and TRBJ2-7; 7 nucleotides line up with TRBD1. This CDR3 has 15 amino acids. The V segment lost 1 base and the J segment 3 bases; nucleotides outside the gene matches: 6. The germline gives CDR1 LGHNA, CDR2 YSLEER. The CDR3 DNA follows: TGCGCCAGCAGCCAAGCAATACGGGACAGCTACGAGCAGTACTTC. It yields the protein CASSQAIRDSYEQYF.

The sample holds a few counts of this clonotype. J is TRBJ1-1 and V is TRBV29-1; 7 bases match TRBD1. The CDR3 totals 13 residues. CDR1 and CDR2 from the germline V gene are SQVTM and ANQGSEA. V lost 7 bases, J lost 3 bases, and 8 bases stayed unmatched. DNA of the CDR3: TGCAGCGCCGGGGACAGCGGTTACACTGAAGCTTTCTTT. It codes for CSAGDSGYTEAFF.